One and the same sample provided the 19 T cell receptor beta chains below, sequenced in a study of response to subunit inactivated influenza vaccine (dated by TCRdb to 2017 to 2018). Receptor amplification or capture employed RT-PCR. Sequencing was carried out with an Illumina HiSeq 2500. TCRdb passed the public sequencing reads through fastp at Q25 and MiXCR, retaining productive beta sequences. Rows are unified per CDR3 protein, each entry keeping the most common DNA and genes. In this sample the table shows around 580,000 distinct CDR3 sequences, 13% to 15% of which occur a single time. Approximately 10% of the sample is held by the ten biggest clonotypes. This material consisted of PBMCs from blood, taken approximately 12 days after vaccination. The receptors derive from a man aged 50-60 years who received an inactivated influenza vaccine. Donor details come from another sample of the same person, matched by shared clones.

This clonotype has more than one count but fewer than ten. The chain joins TRBV20-1 to TRBJ2-3; 10 positions match TRBD2. J gave up 4 bases and V 1 base, and 8 bases lay outside the gene matches. Germline V gives CDR1 DFQATT, CDR2 SNEGSKA (reference sequence). The CDR3 runs to 16 residues. The CDR3 DNA follows: TGCAGTGCTAGAGTTTTCACTAGCGGGATCGCAGATACGCAGTATTTT. It codes for CSARVFTSGIADTQYF.

This clonotype was seen only a few times. CDR3 bases: TGTGCCAGCAGTTACCCAACTGCAGGGGGAGGTAATTCACCCCTCCACTTT. Translated: CASSYPTAGGGNSPLHF. V usage is TRBV6-5 and J usage is TRBJ1-6; TRBD1 aligns across 7 bases. V gave up 2 bases and J gave up 6 bases; unmatched junction bases: 10. Germline-derived CDR1 and CDR2 are MNHEY and SVGAGI. The CDR3 is 17 amino acids.

V usage is TRBV4-2 and J usage is TRBJ2-5, with 8 bases lining up with TRBD1. Germline-derived CDR1 and CDR2 are LGHNA and YNFKEQ. CDR3 length: 17 residues. V was clipped by 3 bases and J by 5 bases; unmatched bases: 14. DNA of the CDR3: TGTGCCAGCAGCCAGGGAGATTCTCAGGGGGCTCAGGAGACCCAGTACTTC. Its translation: CASSQGDSQGAQETQYF.

This clonotype was seen a few times. The CDR3 reads CASSKSGGRETNEQFF. The CDR3 DNA reads TGTGCCAGCAGCAAATCGGGGGGCAGGGAGACCAATGAGCAGTTCTTC. The V call is TRBV9, the J call TRBJ2-1, with a possible D match to TRBD2 (7 bases). Deletions cut 4 bases from V and 6 bases from J, with 20 bases between. The germline gives CDR1 SGDLS, CDR2 YYNGEE. CDR3 size: 16 residues.

This clonotype appeared many times. The V gene is TRBV12-3 or TRBV12-4, the J gene TRBJ2-5; 7 bases are shared with TRBD1. The CDR3 is 15 amino acids. V shed 6 bases, J shed 1 base, and the junction held 8 bases outside the gene matches. CDR3 amino acids: CASSSFGTVQETQYF. CDR3 coding DNA: TGTGCCAGCAGCTCCTTTGGGACAGTCCAAGAGACCCAGTACTTC.

This clonotype was recorded many times. The J gene is TRBJ1-2, the V gene TRBV7-9, with D uncertain. V was clipped by 5 bases and J by 0 bases, with 13 bases between them. This CDR3 contains 15 residues. Per germline, CDR1 SEHNR and CDR2 FQNEAQ (reference sequence). As DNA, the CDR3 is TGTGCCAGCAGCGCATGGGGATCGCCTAACTATGGCTACACCTTC. It codes for CASSAWGSPNYGYTF.

This clonotype occurred a few times. The CDR3 reads CSVGGRANEKLFF. CDR3 nucleotides: TGCAGCGTTGGAGGGCGGGCTAATGAAAAACTGTTTTTT. The rearrangement uses TRBV29-1 and TRBJ1-4; no firm D call. Germline-derived CDR1 and CDR2 are SQVTM and ANQGSEA. The germline V and J ends were trimmed by 4 bases and 3 bases, with 9 bases remaining between them. CDR3 length: 13 amino acids.

V usage is TRBV6-5 and J usage is TRBJ2-1, with D maybe TRBD1 (6 bases). This CDR3 has 14 residues. Trimming cost V 0 bases and J 4 bases, with 7 bases left between them. Germline lookup yields CDR1 MNHEY and CDR2 SVGAGI. The CDR3 region has the DNA TGTGCCAGCAGTTACTCGGGACAATACAATGAGCAGTTCTTC. Translated: CASSYSGQYNEQFF.

The V gene is TRBV2, the J gene TRBJ1-5, with D maybe TRBD1 (6 bases). The V end was cut by 3 bases, the J end by 3 bases, with 15 bases between. CDR1 SNHLY and CDR2 FYNNEI come from the germline V gene. This CDR3 region has 16 residues. The CDR3 loop is CASSDSYDRYNQPQHF. CDR3 DNA sequence: TGTGCCAGCAGTGATTCCTACGACAGGTACAATCAGCCCCAGCATTTT.

This clonotype turned up a few times. The J gene is TRBJ2-7, the V gene TRBV3-1; 7 nucleotides align to TRBD1. This CDR3 comprises 15 residues. Germline-derived CDR1 and CDR2 are LGHDT and YNNKEL (reference sequence). V gave up 6 bases and J gave up 2 bases; unmatched junction bases: 10. The CDR3 DNA reads TGTGCCAGCAGACTGAGCGGTCAGGGGGCCTACGAGCAGTACTTC. It specifies CASRLSGQGAYEQYF.

This clonotype was seen a few times. The rearrangement uses TRBV6-5 and TRBJ2-1; D remains ambiguous. CDR3 length equals 16 residues. V was shortened by 2 bases and J by 0 bases, with 11 bases between the two germline ends. Germline V CDR1 and CDR2: MNHEY, SVGAGI. CDR3 loop: CASSYVVFSSYNEQFF. CDR3 nucleotide sequence: TGTGCCAGCAGTTACGTGGTTTTCAGCTCCTACAATGAGCAGTTCTTC.

The chain employs TRBV29-1 and TRBJ2-1; 13 nucleotides agree with TRBD2. The CDR3 covers 19 residues. The germline V gene has CDR1 SQVTM and CDR2 ANQGSEA. The V and J ends lost 5 bases and 6 bases, in that order; junction bases with no gene match: 19. CDR3 bases: TGCAGCGTTCGTCGGTTGGGGACTAGCGGGACGGGGCCTCCCAATGAGCAGTTCTTC. Its translation: CSVRRLGTSGTGPPNEQFF.

This chain joins TRBV5-5 and TRBJ1-5, with a tentative D call TRBD1 (6 bases). V lost 2 bases and J lost 7, with 13 bases in between. The CDR3 has 14 residues. The germline CDR1 and CDR2 sequences are SGHKS and YYEKEE (reference sequence). The CDR3 bases are TGTGCCAGCAGCTTTTCAGGGGAAGGACAGCCCCAGCATTTT. This codes for CASSFSGEGQPQHF.

The chain employs TRBV18 and TRBJ2-4; the match to TRBD1 covers 11 bases. The CDR3 loop spans 13 amino acids. Trimming cost V 3 bases and J 8 bases; bases outside gene matches: 0. The germline gives CDR1 KGHSH, CDR2 LQKENI. The CDR3, as DNA: TGTGCCAGCTCACCGGGACAGGGGGACATTCAGTACTTC. The encoded protein is CASSPGQGDIQYF.

This clonotype was counted at least ten times. The chain employs TRBV20-1 and TRBJ1-5, with 12 bases lining up with TRBD1. This CDR3 region has 17 residues. Losses at the gene ends were 6 bases for V and 2 bases for J; bases not matched to a gene: 11. CDR1 and CDR2 (germline): DFQATT, SNEGSKA (reference sequence). CDR3 sequence reads: CSANGGQGALGNQPQHF. The CDR3 DNA sequence: TGCAGTGCCAACGGGGGACAGGGGGCACTAGGCAATCAGCCCCAGCATTTT.

This chain uses TRBV24-1 with TRBJ2-5; 8 nucleotides line up with TRBD1. Germline lookup yields CDR1 KGHDR and CDR2 SFDVKD. Trimming at V came to 4 bases and at J to 4 bases, leaving 7 bases not matched to a gene. The CDR3 has 15 amino acids. CDR3 in amino acids: CATSDRQGLVETQYF. The CDR3 DNA sequence: TGTGCCACCAGTGACCGACAGGGGTTAGTAGAGACCCAGTACTTC.

Many counts were recorded for this clonotype. This chain uses TRBV7-2 with TRBJ1-5, with TRBD1 matching over 7 bases. CDR1 and CDR2 (germline): SGHTA, FQGNSA. CDR3 length: 14 residues. The trim removed 4 bases at V and 6 bases at J, leaving 6 bases unmatched. The CDR3 sequence is CASSSGGIAQPQHF. The CDR3 DNA sequence: TGTGCCAGCAGCTCAGGGGGGATCGCTCAGCCCCAGCATTTT. Full variable domain (rest looked up from reference TRBV7-2 and TRBJ1-5): GAGVSQSPSNKVTEKGKDVELRCDPISGHTALYWYRQSLGQGLEFLIYFQGNSAPDKSGLPSDRFSAERTGGSVSTLTIQRTQQEDSAVYLCASSSGGIAQPQHFGDGTRLSIL.

The J gene is TRBJ2-3, the V gene TRBV5-1, with 8 bases matching TRBD2. V gave up 8 bases and J gave up 5 bases; unmatched junction bases: 7. This CDR3 is 13 amino acids long. Germline V gene lookup returns CDR1 SGHRS and CDR2 YFSETQ. CDR3 coding DNA: TGCGCCAGTCAGCGGGGGTTCGGAGATACGCAGTATTTT. This codes for CASQRGFGDTQYF.

This chain links TRBV6-5 with TRBJ2-7; D may be TRBD1 (6 bases). From germline, CDR1 is MNHEY and CDR2 SVGAGI. Trimming removed 0 bases from V and 0 bases from J, with 9 bases in between. The CDR3 has 15 residues. As DNA, the CDR3 is TGTGCCAGCAGTTACTCTTGGACAGCCTCCTACGAGCAGTACTTC. Its protein product is CASSYSWTASYEQYF.